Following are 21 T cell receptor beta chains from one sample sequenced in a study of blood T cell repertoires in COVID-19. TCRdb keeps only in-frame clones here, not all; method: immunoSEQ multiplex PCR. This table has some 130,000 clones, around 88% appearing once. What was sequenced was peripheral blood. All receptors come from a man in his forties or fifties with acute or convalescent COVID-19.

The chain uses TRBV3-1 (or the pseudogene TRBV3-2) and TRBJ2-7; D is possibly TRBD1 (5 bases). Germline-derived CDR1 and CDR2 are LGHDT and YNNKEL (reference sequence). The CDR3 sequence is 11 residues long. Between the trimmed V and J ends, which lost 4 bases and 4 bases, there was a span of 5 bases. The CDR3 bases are TGTGCCAGCAGCCCAGGGTACGAGCAGTACTTC. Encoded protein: CASSPGYEQYF.

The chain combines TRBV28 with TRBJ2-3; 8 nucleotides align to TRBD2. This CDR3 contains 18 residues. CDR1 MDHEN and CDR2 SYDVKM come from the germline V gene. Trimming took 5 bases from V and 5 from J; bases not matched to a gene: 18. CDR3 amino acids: CASSPPIQSGSAIDTQYF. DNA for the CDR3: TGTGCCAGCAGTCCCCCTATCCAAAGCGGGAGTGCGATAGATACGCAGTATTTT.

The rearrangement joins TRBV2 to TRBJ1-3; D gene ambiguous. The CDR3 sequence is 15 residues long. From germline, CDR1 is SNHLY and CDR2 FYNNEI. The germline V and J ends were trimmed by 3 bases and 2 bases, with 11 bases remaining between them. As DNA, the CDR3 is TGTGCCAGCAGTGATCGAGGCCTCCCTGGAAACACCATATATTTT. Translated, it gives CASSDRGLPGNTIYF.

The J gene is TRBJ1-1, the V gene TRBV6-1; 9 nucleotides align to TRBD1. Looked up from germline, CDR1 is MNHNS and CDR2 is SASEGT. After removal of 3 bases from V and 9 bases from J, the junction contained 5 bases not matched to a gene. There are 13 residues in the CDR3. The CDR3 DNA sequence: TGTGCCAGCAGTGACCCGAACAGGGGGCAAGCTTTCTTT. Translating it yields CASSDPNRGQAFF.

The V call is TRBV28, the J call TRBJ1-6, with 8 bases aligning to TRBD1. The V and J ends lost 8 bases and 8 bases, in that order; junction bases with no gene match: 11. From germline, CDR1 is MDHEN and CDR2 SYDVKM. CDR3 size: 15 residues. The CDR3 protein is CASVRSGQEYSPLHF. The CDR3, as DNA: TGTGCCAGCGTACGATCGGGACAGGAATATTCACCCCTCCACTTT.

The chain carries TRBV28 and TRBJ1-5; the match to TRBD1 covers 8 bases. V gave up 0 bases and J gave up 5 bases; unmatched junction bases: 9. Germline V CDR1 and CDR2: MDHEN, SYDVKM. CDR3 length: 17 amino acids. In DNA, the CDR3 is TGTGCCAGCAGTTTATGGTCGATGGGGACAGGCTATCAGCCCCAGCATTTT. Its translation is CASSLWSMGTGYQPQHF.

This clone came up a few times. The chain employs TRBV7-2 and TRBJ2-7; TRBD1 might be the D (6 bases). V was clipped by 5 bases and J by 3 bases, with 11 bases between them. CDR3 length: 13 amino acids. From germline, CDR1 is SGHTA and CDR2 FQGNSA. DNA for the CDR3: TGTGCCAGCAGCCGGGACACGGGCTACGAGCAGTACTTC. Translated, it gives CASSRDTGYEQYF.

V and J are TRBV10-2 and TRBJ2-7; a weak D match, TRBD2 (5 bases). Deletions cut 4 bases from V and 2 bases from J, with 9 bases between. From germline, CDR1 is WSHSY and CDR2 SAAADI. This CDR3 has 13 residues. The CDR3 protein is CASSGGSAYEQYF. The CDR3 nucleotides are TGCGCCAGCAGTGGAGGGAGCGCCTACGAGCAGTACTTC.

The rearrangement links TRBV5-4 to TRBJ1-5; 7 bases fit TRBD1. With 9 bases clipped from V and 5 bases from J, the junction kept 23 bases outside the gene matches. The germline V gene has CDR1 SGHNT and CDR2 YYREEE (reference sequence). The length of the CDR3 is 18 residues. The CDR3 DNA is TGTGCCAACAACTCACATCCCCCCGACAGGGTAGAAGATCAGCCCCAGCATTTT. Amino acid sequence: CANNSHPPDRVEDQPQHF.

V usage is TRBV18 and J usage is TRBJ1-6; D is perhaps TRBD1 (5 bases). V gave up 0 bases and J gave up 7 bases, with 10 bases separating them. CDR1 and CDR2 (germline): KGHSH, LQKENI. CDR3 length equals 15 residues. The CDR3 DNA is TGTGCCAGCTCACCACCGGGGGGGGAGAATTCACCCCTCCACTTT. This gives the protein CASSPPGGENSPLHF.

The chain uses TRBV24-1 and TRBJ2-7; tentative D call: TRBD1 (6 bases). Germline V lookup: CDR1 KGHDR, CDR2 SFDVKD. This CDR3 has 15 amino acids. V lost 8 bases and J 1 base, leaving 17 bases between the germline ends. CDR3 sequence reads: CATIRRLTGSYEQYF. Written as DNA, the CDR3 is TGTGCCACCATTAGGAGGTTAACAGGGTCCTACGAGCAGTACTTC.

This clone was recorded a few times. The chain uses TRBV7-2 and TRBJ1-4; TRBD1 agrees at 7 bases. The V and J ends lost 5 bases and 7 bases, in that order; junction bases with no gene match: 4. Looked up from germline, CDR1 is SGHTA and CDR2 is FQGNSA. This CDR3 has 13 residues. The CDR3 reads CASSDRVGEKLFF. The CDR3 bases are TGTGCCAGCAGCGACAGGGTTGGTGAAAAACTGTTTTTT.

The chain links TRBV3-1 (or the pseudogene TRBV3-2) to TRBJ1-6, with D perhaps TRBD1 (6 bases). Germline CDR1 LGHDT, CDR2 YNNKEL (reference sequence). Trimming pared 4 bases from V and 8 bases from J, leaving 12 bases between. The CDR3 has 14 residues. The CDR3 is CASSRGPGDSPLHF. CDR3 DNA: TGTGCCAGCAGCCGGGGGCCTGGGGATTCACCCCTCCACTTT.

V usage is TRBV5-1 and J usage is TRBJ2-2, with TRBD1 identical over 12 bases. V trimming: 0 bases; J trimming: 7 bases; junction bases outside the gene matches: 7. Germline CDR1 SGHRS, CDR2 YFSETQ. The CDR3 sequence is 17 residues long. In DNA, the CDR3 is TGCGCCAGCAGCTTGGCCGGGACAGGGGGCTTCAGCGGGGAGCTGTTTTTT. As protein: CASSLAGTGGFSGELFF.

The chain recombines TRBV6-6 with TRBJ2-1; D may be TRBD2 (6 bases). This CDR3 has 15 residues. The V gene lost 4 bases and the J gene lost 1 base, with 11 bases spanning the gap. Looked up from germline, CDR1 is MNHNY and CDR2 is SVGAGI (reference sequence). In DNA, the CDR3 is TGTGCCAGCAGTTTCGGGGGTGGGTCCTACAATGAGCAGTTCTTC. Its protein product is CASSFGGGSYNEQFF.

For the CDR3, the DNA is TGTGCCAGCAGGAGGGAGGCGGGTCTTTGGCCCCAGCATTTT. Translated, it gives CASRREAGLWPQHF. This sequence joins TRBV2 and TRBJ1-5; no definite D call. V was cut by 6 bases and J by 9 bases, with 18 bases left in between. The CDR3 loop spans 14 amino acids. Looked up from germline, CDR1 is SNHLY and CDR2 is FYNNEI. The entire variable domain, with the rest obtained from reference TRBV2 and TRBJ1-5, is as follows: EPEVTQTPSHQVTQMGQEVILRCVPISNHLYFYWYRQILGQKVEFLVSFYNNEISEKSEIFDDQFSVERPDGSNFTLKIRSTKLEDSAMYFCASRREAGLWPQHFGDGTRLSIL.

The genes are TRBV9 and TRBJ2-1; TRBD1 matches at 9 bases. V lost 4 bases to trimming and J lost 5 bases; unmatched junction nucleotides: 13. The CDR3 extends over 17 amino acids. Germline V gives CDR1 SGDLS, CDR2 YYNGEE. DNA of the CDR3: TGTGCCAGCAGCAGACCAAAGCGGGACAGGGACGACAATGAGCAGTTCTTC. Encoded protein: CASSRPKRDRDDNEQFF.

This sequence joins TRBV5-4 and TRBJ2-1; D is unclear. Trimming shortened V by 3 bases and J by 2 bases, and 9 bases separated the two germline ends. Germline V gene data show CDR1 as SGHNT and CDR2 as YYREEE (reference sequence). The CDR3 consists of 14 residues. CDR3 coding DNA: TGTGCCAGCAGCTCCCAGGCTACCTACAATGAGCAGTTCTTC. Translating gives CASSSQATYNEQFF.

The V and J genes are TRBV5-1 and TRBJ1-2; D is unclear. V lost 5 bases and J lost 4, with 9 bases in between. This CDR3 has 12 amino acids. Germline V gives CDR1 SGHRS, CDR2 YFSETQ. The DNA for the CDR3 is TGCGCCAGCAGTGGACTGCCCTATGGCTACACCTTC. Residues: CASSGLPYGYTF.

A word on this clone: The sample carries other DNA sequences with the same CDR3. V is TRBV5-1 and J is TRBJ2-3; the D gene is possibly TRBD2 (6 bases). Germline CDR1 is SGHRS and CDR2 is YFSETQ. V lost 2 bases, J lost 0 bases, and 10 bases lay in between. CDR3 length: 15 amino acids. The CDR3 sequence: CASSFGGASTDTQYF. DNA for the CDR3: TGCGCCAGCAGCTTCGGGGGAGCTAGCACAGATACGCAGTATTTT.

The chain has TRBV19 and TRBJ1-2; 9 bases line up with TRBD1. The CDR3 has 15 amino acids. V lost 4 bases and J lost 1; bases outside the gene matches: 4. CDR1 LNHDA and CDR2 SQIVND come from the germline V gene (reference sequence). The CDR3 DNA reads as TGTGCCAGTAGTACCGGACAGGGGCTTAACTATGGCTACACCTTC. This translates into CASSTGQGLNYGYTF.